The TCR beta chain under discussion was sequenced for a study of blood T cell repertoires in COVID-19. Whole-study context: The origin of the acute and convalescent COVID-19 samples was the United States, Italy and Spain. Nucleic acid was either cDNA or gDNA, and it came from T cells, B-cell-depleted T cells, or PBMCs.

In the source study's methods: Scientists estimated how many nucleated cells there were by amplifying reference gene primers. Method: immunoSEQ multiplex PCR; TCRdb's copy keeps in-frame clones and lacks some. V, J and clone size reflect that table, while D and trimming were determined from the DNA. The sample lists fewer than 55,000 clones, 80% to 85% seen once, with about a fifth in the top ten. CDR1 and CDR2 (germline): MNHEY, SMNVEV (reference sequence). J lost 10 bases, V lost 7 bases, and 14 bases had no gene match. This CDR3 has 15 amino acids. Seattle participants joined during active infection and were tracked over time.

The sequenced material came from peripheral blood. The receptor was isolated from a woman older than 75 with COVID-19, enrolled during active disease. This sequence joins TRBV27 and TRBJ2-1, with 9 nucleotides matching TRBD2. The CDR3 is CASTWGTSHTIEQFF. The CDR3 DNA sequence: TGTGCCAGCACCTGGGGGACTAGCCATACAATAGAGCAGTTCTTC.